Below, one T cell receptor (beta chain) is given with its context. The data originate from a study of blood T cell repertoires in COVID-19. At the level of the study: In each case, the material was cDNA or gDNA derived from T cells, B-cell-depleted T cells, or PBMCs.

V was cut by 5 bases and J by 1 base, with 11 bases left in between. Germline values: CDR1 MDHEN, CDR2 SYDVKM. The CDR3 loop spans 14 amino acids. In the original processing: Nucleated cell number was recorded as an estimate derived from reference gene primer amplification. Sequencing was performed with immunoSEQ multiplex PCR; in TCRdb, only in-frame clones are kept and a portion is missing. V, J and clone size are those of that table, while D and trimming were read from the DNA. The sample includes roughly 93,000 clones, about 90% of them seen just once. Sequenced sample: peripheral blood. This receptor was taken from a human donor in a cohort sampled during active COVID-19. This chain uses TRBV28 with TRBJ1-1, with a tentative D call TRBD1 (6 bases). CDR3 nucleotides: TGTGCCAGCAGTCCCCTGGACAGGAACACTGAAGCTTTCTTT. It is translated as CASSPLDRNTEAFF.